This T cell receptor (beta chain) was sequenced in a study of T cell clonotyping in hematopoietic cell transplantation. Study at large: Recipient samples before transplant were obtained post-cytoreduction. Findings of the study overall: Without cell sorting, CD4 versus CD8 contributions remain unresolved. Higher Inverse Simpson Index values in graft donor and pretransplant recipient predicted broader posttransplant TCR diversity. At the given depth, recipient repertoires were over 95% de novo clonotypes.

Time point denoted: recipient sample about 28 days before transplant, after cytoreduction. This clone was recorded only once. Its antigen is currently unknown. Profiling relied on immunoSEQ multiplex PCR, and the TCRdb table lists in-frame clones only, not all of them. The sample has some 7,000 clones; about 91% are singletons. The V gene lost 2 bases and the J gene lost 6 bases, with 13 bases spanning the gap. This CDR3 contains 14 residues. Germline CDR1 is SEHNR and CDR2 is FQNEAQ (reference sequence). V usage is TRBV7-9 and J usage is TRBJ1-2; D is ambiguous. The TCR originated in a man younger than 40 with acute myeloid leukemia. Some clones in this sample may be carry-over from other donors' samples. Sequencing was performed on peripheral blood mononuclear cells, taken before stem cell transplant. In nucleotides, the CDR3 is TGTGCCAGCAGCTTATCTGATCCGGTTGATGGCTACACCTTC. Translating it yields CASSLSDPVDGYTF.